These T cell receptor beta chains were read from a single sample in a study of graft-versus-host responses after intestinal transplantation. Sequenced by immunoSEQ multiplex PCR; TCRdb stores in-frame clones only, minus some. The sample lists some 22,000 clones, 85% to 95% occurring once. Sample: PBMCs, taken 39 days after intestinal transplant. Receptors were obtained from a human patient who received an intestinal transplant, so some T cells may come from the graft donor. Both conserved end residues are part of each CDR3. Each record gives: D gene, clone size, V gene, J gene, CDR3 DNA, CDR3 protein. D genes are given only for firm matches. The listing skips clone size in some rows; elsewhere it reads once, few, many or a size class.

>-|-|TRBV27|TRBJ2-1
TGTGCCAGCAGTTTGCTTAACGAGCAGTTCTTC
CASSLLNEQFF
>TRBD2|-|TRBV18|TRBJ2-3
TGTGCCAGCTCACCATGGACTAGCGGCACAGATACGCAGTATTTT
CASSPWTSGTDTQYF
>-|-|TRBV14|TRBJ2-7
TGTGCCAGCAGCCATCAGTTTGCACCTACCTACGAGCAGTACTTC
CASSHQFAPTYEQYF
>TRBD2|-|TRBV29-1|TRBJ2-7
TGCAGCGTTGAGGGACTAGCGGGAGGCCCCCTCTCCTACGAGCAGTACTTC
CSVEGLAGGPLSYEQYF
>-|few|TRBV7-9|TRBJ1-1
TGTGCCAGCAGCTCTAACGACCACGCTTTCTTT
CASSSNDHAFF
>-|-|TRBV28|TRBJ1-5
TGTGCCAGCAGTCTACTGCCCACAGGGCCTTATTATAGCAATCAGCCCCAGCATTTT
CASSLLPTGPYYSNQPQHF
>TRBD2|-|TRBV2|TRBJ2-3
TGTGCCAGCAGTGAACGGACTAGATGGGCTCCTCTAAACACAGATACGCAGTATTTT
CASSERTRWAPLNTDTQYF
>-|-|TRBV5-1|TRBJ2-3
TGCGCCAGCAGCCCTGACCTTAGCACAGATACGCAGTATTTT
CASSPDLSTDTQYF
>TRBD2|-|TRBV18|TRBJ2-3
TGTGCCAGCTCACCCAGCGGGGGGTACACAGATACGCAGTATTTT
CASSPSGGYTDTQYF
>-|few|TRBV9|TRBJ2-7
TGTGCCAGCAGCGTAGATCTCGCGGGGACCTACGAGCAGTACTTC
CASSVDLAGTYEQYF
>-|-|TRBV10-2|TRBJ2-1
TGCGCCAGCAGTGACTACTACAATGAGCAGTTCTTC
CASSDYYNEQFF
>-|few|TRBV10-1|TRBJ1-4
TGCGCCAGCAGGCGGGAGGGGGGCCTTAATGAAAAACTGTTTTTT
CASRREGGLNEKLFF
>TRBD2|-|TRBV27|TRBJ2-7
TGTGCCAGCAGTCCACTACTTGCGGGAGCTATCCTCGAGCAGTACTTC
CASSPLLAGAILEQYF
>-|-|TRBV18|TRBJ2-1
TGTGCCAGCCGCCCCGCGGGTATTGACAATGAGCAGTTCTTC
CASRPAGIDNEQFF
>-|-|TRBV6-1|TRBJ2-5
TGTGCCAGCAGTGTTTCGGGGGAGACCCAGTACTTC
CASSVSGETQYF
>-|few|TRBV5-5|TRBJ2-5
TGTGCCAGCAGCTGGGGTTGGTCCTCGACTAGGCAAGAGACCCAGTACTTC
CASSWGWSSTRQETQYF
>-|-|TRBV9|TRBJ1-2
TGTGCCAGCAGCCTCCTTGGTGGCTACACCTTC
CASSLLGGYTF
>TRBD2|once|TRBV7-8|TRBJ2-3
TGTGCCAGCAGCTTAGCGAGGCGGGAGTATAACACAGATACGCAGTATTTT
CASSLARREYNTDTQYF
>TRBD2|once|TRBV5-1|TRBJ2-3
TGCGCCAGCAGCTCTGGACTAGACACAACAGATACGCAGTATTTT
CASSSGLDTTDTQYF
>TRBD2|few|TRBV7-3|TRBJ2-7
TGTGCCAGCAGCAACCCCGAGACTAGCGTCAATTACGAGCAGTACTTC
CASSNPETSVNYEQYF
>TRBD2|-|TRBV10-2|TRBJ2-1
TGCGCCAGCAGACCGGCGGGAGCAGAGGATGAGCAGTTCTTC
CASRPAGAEDEQFF
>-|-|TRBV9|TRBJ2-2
TGTGCCAGCAGCGTAGGAGGGGGGACCGGGGAGCTGTTTTTT
CASSVGGGTGELFF
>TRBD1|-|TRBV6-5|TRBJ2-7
TGTGCCAGCAGCCTACTAACCGGGACAGGGAACGAGCAGTACTTC
CASSLLTGTGNEQYF
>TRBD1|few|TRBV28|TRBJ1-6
TGTGCCAGCAGTCCCCGGGACAGGGAAGATTCACCCCTCCACTTT
CASSPRDREDSPLHF
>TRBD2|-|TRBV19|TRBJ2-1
TGTGCCAGCGAGACTAGCGGGTGCCCCAATGAGCAGTTCTTC
CASETSGCPNEQFF
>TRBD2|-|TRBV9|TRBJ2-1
TGTGCCAGCAGCGTAGGGCTAGCGGAGTACAATGAGCAGTTCTTC
CASSVGLAEYNEQFF